The T cell receptor (beta chain) described here comes from a study of T cells in Graves' hyperthyroidism and ophthalmopathy. Study-wide results and limits: Most thyroid clonotypes expanded above 0.001 appeared in blood too. Researchers report that a 13 V-J model separated ophthalmopathy from stable hyperthyroidism.

Deletions cut 5 bases from V and 3 bases from J, with 16 bases between. This CDR3 has 16 amino acids. Germline-derived CDR1 and CDR2 are SGHVS and FNYEAQ. Stability of Graves' hyperthyroidism was defined as absent ophthalmopathy progression within 18 months. Diagnostic decisions used clinical symptoms, serum thyroxine and TRAb, thyroid ultrasound and orbital computed tomography. Amplification targeted TCR beta CDR3 regions from RNA transcripts. The HTBI primer set drove a first-round RT-PCR of the TCR CDR3. TCRdb recomputed calls from the multiplex PCR reads with MiXCR, one row per CDR3 protein. Of about 570,000 distinct CDR3 sequences in the sample, approximately 15% were seen once. As to this clonotype: What it binds is not known.

Input material: blood. This receptor was obtained from a woman between 35 and 50 years old with Graves' hyperthyroidism. The genes are TRBV7-6 and TRBJ2-2; D uncertain. CDR3 nucleotides: TGTGCCAGCAGCCGTTTAAATCGCCTGGACACCGGGGAGCTGTTTTTT. Residues: CASSRLNRLDTGELFF.